This TCR beta chain was retrieved from a study of T cell responses to AZD1222 COVID-19 vaccine. Repertoires were generated with immunoSEQ multiplex PCR, while TCRdb's copy carries only in-frame clones and drops some. The sample contains about 150,000 clones, about 91% of which appear only once. V was clipped by 8 bases and J by 4 bases, with 12 bases between them. The CDR3 runs to 14 residues. Per the germline V gene, CDR1 is SNHLY and CDR2 is FYNNEI. Study conclusions and caveats: Spike-specific TCR breadth and depth grew following two AZD1222 doses.

Turning to this clone: Its antigen is as yet unknown.

The V call is TRBV2, the J call TRBJ2-6, with a possible D match to TRBD1 (6 bases). Source: peripheral blood, taken on day 0 of AZD1222 vaccination. The origin of this receptor is an adult in good health. The CDR3 DNA reads TGTGCCAGCCCATCAGGGGCGGGGGCCAACGTCCTGACTTTC. Amino acid sequence: CASPSGAGANVLTF.